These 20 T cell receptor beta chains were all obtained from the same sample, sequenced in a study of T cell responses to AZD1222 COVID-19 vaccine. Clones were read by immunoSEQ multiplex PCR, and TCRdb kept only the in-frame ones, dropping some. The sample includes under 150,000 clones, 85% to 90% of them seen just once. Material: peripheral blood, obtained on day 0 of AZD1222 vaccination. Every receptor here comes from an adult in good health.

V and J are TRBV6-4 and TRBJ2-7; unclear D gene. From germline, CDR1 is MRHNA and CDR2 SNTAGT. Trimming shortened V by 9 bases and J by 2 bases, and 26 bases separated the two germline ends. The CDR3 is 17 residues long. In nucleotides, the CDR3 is TGTGCCAGGAAGTTATTGAAGTCGGCGGCACTTACCTACGAGCAGTACTTC. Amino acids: CARKLLKSAALTYEQYF.

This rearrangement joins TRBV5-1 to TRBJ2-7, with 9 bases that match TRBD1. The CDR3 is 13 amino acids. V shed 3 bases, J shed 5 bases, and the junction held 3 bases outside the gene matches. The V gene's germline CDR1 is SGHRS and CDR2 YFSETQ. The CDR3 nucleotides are TGCGCCAGCAGCTCGCGGACAGGGGACGAGCAGTACTTC. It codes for CASSSRTGDEQYF.

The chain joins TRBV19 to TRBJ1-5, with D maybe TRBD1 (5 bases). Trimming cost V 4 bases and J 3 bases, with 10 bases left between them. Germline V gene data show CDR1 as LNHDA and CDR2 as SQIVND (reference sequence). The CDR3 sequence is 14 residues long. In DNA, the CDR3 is TGTGCCAGTAGTAAAGGGGCAGACAATCAGCCCCAGCATTTT. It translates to CASSKGADNQPQHF.

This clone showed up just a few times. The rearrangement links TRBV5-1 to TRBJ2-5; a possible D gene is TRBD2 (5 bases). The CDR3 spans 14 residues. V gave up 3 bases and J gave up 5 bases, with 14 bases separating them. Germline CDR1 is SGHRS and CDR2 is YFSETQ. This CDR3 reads CASSSTAPGETQYF. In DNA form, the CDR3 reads TGCGCCAGCAGCTCTACGGCCCCGGGGGAGACCCAGTACTTC.

CDR3 protein: CASRRQVGELFF. CDR3 bases: TGTGCCAGCAGGCGACAGGTCGGGGAGCTGTTTTTT. The chain carries TRBV7-9 and TRBJ2-2; D might be TRBD1 (6 bases). V dropped 6 bases and J dropped 7 bases, with 9 bases sitting between them. This CDR3 is 12 amino acids long. Germline lookup yields CDR1 SEHNR and CDR2 FQNEAQ (reference sequence). Using reference TRBV7-9 and TRBJ2-2 for the parts outside the CDR3, the full variable domain is DTGVSQNPRHKITKRGQNVTFRCDPISEHNRLYWYRQTLGQGPEFLTYFQNEAQLEKSRLLSDRFSAERPKGSFSTLEIQRTEQGDSAMYLCASRRQVGELFFGEGSRLTVL.

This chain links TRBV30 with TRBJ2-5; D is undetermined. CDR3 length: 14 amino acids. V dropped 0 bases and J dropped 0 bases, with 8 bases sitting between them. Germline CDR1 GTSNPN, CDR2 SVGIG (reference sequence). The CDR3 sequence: CAWSVRNNQETQYF. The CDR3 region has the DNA TGTGCCTGGAGTGTACGTAACAACCAAGAGACCCAGTACTTC.

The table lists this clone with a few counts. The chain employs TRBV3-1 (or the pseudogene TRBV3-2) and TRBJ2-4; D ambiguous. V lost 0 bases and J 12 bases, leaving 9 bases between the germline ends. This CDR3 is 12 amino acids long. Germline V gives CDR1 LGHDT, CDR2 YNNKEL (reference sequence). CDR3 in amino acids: CASSQESRTQYF. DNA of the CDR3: TGTGCCAGCAGCCAAGAGAGTCGCACTCAGTACTTC.

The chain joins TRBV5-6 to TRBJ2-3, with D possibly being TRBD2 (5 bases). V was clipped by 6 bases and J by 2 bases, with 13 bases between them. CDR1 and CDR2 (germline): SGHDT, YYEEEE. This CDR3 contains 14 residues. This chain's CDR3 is CASIRTRATDTQYF. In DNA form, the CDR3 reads TGTGCCAGCATCCGTACGAGGGCCACAGATACGCAGTATTTT.

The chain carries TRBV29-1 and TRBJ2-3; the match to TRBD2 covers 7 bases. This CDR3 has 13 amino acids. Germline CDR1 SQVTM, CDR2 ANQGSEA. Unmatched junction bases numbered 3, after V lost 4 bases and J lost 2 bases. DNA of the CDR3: TGCAGCGTTGTACTAGCGAACACAGATACGCAGTATTTT. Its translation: CSVVLANTDTQYF.

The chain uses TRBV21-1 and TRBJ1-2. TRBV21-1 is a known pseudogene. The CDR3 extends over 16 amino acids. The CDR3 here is CASSKGRGCLNYGYTF. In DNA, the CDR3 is TGTGCCAGCAGCAAAGGTCGTGGGTGCCTTAACTATGGCTACACCTTC.

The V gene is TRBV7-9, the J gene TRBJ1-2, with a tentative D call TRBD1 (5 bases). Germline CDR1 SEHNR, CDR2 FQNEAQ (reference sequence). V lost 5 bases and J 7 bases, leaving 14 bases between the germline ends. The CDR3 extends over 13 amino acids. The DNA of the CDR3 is TGTGCCAGCAGCCTAGAGGGGTATAGTGGCTACACCTTC. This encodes CASSLEGYSGYTF.

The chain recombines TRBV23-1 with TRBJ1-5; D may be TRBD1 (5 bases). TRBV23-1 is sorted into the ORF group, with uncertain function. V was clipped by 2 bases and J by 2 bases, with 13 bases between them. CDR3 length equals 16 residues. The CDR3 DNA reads TGCGCCAGCAGTCAAGCGGGGGAATGGGGCAATCAGCCCCAGCATTTT. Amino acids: CASSQAGEWGNQPQHF.

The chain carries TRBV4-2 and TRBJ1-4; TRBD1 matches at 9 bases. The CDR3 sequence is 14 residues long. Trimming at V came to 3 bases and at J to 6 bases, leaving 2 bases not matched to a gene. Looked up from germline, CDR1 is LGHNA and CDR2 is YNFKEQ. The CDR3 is CASSQDRGYEKLFF. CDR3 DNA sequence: TGTGCCAGCAGCCAGGACAGGGGTTATGAAAAACTGTTTTTT.

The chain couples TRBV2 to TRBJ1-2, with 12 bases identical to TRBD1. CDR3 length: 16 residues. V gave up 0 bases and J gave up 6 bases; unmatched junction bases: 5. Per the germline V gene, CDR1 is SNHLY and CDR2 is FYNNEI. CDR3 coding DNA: TGTGCCAGCAGTGAAGCGCGGGGACAGGGGGCGAATGGCTACACCTTC. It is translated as CASSEARGQGANGYTF.

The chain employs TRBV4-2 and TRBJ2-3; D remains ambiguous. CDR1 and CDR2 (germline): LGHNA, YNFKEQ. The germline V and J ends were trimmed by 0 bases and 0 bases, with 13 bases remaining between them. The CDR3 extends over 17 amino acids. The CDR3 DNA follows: TGTGCCAGCAGCCAAGAGGGTAATGGTAGGAGCACAGATACGCAGTATTTT. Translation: CASSQEGNGRSTDTQYF.

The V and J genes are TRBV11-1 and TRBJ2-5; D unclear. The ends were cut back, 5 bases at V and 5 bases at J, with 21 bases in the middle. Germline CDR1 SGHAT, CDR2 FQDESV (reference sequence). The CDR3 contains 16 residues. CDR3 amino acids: CASSPWVAVSLETQYF. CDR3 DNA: TGTGCCAGCAGCCCCTGGGTAGCCGTCTCCCTTGAGACCCAGTACTTC.

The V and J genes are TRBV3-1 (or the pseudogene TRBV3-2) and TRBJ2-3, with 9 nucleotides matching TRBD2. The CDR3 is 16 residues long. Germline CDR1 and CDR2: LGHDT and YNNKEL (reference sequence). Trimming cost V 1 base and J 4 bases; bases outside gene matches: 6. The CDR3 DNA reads TGTGCCAGCAGCCAAGTGGCGGGGGGGCCGTCAGATACGCAGTATTTT. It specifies CASSQVAGGPSDTQYF.

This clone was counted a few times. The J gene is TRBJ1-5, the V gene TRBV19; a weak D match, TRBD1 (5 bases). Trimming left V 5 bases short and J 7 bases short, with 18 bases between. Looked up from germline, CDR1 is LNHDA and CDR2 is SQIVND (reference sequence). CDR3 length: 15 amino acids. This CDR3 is CASSGGAPPGQPQHF. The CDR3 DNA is TGTGCCAGTAGTGGAGGGGCTCCGCCCGGGCAGCCCCAGCATTTT.

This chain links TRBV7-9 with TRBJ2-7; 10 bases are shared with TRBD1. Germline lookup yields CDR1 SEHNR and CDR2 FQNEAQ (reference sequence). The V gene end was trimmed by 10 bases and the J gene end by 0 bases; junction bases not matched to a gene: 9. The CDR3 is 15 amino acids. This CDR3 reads CATRPGQGTSYEQYF. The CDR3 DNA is TGTGCCACCCGACCGGGACAGGGGACCTCCTACGAGCAGTACTTC.

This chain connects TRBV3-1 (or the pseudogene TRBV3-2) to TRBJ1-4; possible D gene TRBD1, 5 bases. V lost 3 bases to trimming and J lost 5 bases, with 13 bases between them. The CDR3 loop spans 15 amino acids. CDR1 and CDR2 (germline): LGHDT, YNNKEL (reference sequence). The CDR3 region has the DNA TGTGCCAGCAGCCAGTATGACAGACAGAATGAAAAACTGTTTTTT. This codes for CASSQYDRQNEKLFF.